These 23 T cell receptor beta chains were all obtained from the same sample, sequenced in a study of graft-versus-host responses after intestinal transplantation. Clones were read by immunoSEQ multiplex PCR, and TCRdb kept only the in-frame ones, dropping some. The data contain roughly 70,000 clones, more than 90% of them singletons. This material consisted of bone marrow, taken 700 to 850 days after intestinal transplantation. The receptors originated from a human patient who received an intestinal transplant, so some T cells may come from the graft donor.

CDR3 residues: CASSYTAVTEAFF. The CDR3 region has the DNA TGTGCCAGCAGTTACACCGCAGTAACTGAAGCTTTCTTT. The V call is TRBV6-5, the J call TRBJ1-1; D is unresolved. The CDR3 covers 13 residues. CDR1 and CDR2 (germline): MNHEY, SVGAGI. The V end lost 2 bases, the J end lost 5 bases, and 9 bases lay between the germline ends.

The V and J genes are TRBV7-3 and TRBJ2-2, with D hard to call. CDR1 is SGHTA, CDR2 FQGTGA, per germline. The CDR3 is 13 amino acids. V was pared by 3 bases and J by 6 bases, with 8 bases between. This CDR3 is CASSFSRSGELFF. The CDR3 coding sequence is TGTGCCAGCAGCTTTTCCCGGTCCGGGGAGCTGTTTTTT.

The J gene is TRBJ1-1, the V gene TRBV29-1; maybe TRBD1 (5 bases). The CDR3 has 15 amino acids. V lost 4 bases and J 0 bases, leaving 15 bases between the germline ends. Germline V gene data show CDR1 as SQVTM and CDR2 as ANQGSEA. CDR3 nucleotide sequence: TGCAGCGTTGGGTCTAGGGGCGGGGTGAACACTGAAGCTTTCTTT. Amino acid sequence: CSVGSRGGVNTEAFF.

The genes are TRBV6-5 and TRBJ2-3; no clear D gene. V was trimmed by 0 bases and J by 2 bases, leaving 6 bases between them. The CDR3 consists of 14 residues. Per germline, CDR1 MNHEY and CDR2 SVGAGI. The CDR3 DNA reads TGTGCCAGCAGTTACTCGCGAACCACAGATACGCAGTATTTT. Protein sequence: CASSYSRTTDTQYF.

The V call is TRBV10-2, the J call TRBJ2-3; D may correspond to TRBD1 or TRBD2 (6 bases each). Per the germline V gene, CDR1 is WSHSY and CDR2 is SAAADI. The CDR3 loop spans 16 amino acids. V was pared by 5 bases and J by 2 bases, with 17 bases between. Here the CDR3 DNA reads TGCGCCAGCAGTCATAGAGCCGGGGGCACCACAGATACGCAGTATTTT. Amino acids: CASSHRAGGTTDTQYF.

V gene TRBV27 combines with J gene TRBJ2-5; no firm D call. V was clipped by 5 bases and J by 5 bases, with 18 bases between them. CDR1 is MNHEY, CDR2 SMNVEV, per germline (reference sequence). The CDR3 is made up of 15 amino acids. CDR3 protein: CASSPSLGSWETQYF. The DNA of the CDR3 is TGTGCCAGCAGTCCCTCCCTGGGCTCTTGGGAGACCCAGTACTTC.

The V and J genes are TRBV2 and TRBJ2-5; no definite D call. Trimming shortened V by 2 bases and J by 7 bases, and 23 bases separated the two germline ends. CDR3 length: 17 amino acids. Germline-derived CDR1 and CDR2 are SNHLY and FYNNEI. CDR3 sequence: CASSEQMEQPPWGTQYF. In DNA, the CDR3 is TGTGCCAGCAGTGAACAGATGGAACAGCCGCCGTGGGGGACCCAGTACTTC.

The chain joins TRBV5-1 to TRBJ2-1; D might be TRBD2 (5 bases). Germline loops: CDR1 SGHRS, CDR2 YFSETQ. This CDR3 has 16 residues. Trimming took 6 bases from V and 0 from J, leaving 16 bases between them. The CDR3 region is CASTVGFGSSYNEQFF. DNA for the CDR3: TGCGCCAGCACCGTGGGATTTGGGAGCTCCTACAATGAGCAGTTCTTC.

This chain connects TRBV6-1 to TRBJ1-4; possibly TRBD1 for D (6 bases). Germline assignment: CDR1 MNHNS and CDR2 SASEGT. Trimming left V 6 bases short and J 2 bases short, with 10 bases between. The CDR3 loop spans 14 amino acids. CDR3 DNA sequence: TGTGCCAGCAGGATTAGGGGGACTAATGAAAAACTGTTTTTT. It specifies CASRIRGTNEKLFF.

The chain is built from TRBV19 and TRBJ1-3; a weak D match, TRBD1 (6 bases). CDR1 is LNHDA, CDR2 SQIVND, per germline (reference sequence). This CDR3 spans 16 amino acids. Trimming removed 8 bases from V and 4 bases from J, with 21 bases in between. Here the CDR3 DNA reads TGTGCCAGTTCGGGATCGACAGGCTGGCTGGGAAACACCATATATTTT. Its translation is CASSGSTGWLGNTIYF.

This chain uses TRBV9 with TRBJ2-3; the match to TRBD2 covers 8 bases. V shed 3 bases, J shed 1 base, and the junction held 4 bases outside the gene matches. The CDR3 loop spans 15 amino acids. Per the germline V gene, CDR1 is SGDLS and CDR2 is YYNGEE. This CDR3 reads CASSALTSGTDTQYF. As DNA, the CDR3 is TGTGCCAGCAGCGCCTTGACTAGCGGCACAGATACGCAGTATTTT.

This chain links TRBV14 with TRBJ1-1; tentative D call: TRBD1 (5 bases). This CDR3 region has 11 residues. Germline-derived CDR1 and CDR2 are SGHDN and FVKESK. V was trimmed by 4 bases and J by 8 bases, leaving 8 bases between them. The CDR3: CASSRQGEAFF. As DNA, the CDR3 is TGTGCCAGCAGCCGTCAGGGCGAAGCTTTCTTT.

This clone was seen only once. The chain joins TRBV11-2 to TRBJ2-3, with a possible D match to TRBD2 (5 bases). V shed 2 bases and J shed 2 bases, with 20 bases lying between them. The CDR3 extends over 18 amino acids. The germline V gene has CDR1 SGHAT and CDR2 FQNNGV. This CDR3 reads CASSLLVLGRGHTDTQYF. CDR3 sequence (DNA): TGTGCCAGCAGCTTACTCGTCCTAGGTCGGGGTCACACAGATACGCAGTATTTT.

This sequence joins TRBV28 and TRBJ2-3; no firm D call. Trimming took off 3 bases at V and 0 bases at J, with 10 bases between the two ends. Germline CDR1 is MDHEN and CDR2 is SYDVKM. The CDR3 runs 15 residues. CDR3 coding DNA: TGTGCCAGCAGTTTGCTGGCCCCAAGCACAGATACGCAGTATTTT. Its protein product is CASSLLAPSTDTQYF.

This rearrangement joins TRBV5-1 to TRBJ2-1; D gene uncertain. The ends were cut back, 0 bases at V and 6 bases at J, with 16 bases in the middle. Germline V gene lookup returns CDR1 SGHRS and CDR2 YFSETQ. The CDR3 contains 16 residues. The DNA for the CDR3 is TGCGCCAGCAGCTTGGGGGTGAGCCCATTTTTCAATGAGCAGTTCTTC. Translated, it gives CASSLGVSPFFNEQFF.

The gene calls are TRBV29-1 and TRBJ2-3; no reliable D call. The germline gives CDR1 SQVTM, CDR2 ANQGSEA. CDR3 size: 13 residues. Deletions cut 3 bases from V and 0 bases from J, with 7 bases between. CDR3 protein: CSVDRSSTDTQYF. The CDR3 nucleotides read TGCAGCGTTGATCGGAGCAGCACAGATACGCAGTATTTT.

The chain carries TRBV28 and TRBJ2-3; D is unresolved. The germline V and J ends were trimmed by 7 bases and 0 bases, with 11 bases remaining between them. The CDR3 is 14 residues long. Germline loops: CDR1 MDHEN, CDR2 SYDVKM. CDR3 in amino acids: CASNPTTSTDTQYF. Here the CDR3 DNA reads TGTGCCAGCAACCCGACAACCAGCACAGATACGCAGTATTTT.

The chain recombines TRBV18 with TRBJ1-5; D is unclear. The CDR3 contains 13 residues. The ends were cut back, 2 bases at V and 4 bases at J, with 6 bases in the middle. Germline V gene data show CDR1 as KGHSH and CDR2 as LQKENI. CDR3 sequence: CASSPGSNQPQHF. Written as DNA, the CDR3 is TGTGCCAGCTCACCAGGGAGTAATCAGCCCCAGCATTTT. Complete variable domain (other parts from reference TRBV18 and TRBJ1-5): NAGVMQNPRHLVRRRGQEARLRCSPMKGHSHVYWYRQLPEEGLKFMVYLQKENIIDESGMPKERFSAEFPKEGPSILRIQQVVRGDSAAYFCASSPGSNQPQHFGDGTRLSIL.

The CDR3: CASSLVGGQGAEQYF. The CDR3 nucleotides read TGTGCCAGCAGCTTAGTGGGTGGACAGGGGGCCGAGCAGTACTTC. The chain employs TRBV13 and TRBJ2-7; 11 bases align to TRBD1. The CDR3 spans 15 residues. Trimming at V came to 1 base and at J to 6 bases, leaving 5 bases not matched to a gene. Germline assignment: CDR1 PRHDT and CDR2 FYEKMQ (reference sequence).

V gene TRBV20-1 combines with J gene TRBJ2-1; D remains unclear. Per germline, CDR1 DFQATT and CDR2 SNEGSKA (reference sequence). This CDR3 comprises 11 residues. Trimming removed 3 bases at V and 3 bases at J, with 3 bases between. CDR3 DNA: TGCAGTGCTAGTGTCTACAATGAGCAGTTCTTC. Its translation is CSASVYNEQFF.

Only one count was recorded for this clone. CDR3 loop: CASSPSSYEQYF. The CDR3 DNA reads as TGTGCCAGCAGCCCCAGCTCCTACGAGCAGTACTTC. The chain couples TRBV14 to TRBJ2-5; D not resolved. The J call may be in error: the DNA end matches TRBJ2-7 better. CDR3 length equals 12 residues. Germline loops: CDR1 SGHDN, CDR2 FVKESK.

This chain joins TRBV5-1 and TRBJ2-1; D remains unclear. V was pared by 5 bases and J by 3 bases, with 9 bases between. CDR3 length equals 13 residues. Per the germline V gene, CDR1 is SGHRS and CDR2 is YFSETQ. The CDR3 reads CASRNSDYNEQFF. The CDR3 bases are TGCGCCAGCAGGAACAGCGACTACAATGAGCAGTTCTTC.

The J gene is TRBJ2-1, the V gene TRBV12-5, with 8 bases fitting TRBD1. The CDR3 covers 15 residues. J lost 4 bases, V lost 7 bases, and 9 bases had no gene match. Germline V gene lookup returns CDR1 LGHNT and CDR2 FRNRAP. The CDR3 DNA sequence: TGTGCTAGTGCTCAGGGGGCCCGATCATACAATGAGCAGTTCTTC. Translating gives CASAQGARSYNEQFF.